This T cell receptor (beta chain) came from a study of blood T cell repertoires in COVID-19. About the study: Specimens from acute and convalescent COVID-19 originated in the United States, Italy and Spain.

This clone came up once. Data came from immunoSEQ multiplex PCR; TCRdb stores just in-frame clones and leaves some out. The sample lists about 35,000 clones; about 87% were seen once. The CDR3 consists of 15 residues. V gave up 4 bases and J gave up 7 bases; unmatched junction bases: 10. Germline CDR1 reads SGHRS; CDR2 reads YFSETQ. The sequence was obtained from a human donor in a cohort sampled during active COVID-19. The sequenced material came from peripheral blood. The J gene is TRBJ1-4, the V gene TRBV5-1; 7 bases fit TRBD1. The CDR3 is CASSRDRARAEKLFF. Here the CDR3 DNA reads TGCGCCAGCAGCCGCGACAGGGCCCGGGCTGAAAAACTGTTTTTT.